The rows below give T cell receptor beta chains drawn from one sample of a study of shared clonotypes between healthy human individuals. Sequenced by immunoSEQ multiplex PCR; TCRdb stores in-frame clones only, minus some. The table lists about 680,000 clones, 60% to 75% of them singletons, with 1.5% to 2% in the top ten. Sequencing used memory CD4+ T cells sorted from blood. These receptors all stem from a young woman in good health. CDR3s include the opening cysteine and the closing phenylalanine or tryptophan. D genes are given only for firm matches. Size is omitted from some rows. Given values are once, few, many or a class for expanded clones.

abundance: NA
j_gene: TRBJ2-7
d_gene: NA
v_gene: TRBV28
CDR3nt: TGTGCCAGCAGTGGAGTATGGGAGGGATATGGCGGGGGCCGGGTGGGGTACTTC
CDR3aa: CASSGVWEGYGGGRVGYF

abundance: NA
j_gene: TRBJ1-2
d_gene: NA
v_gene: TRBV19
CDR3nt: TGTGCCAGTAGTAGTGAAACCCAGGGTTTATATGGCTACACCTTC
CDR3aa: CASSSETQGLYGYTF

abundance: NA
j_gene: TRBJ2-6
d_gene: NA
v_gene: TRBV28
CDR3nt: TGTGCCAGCAGCGAATCTGGGGCCAACGTCCTGACTTTC
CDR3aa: CASSESGANVLTF

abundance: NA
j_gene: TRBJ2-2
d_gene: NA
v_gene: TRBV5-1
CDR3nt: TGCGCCAGCGAACGGCAGGGGAACACCGGGGAGCTGTTTTTT
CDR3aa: CASERQGNTGELFF

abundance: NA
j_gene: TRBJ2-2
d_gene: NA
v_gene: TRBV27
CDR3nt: TGTGCCAGCAGTTTATCGGCGACTAGTATCCCCGGGGAGCTGTTTTTT
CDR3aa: CASSLSATSIPGELFF

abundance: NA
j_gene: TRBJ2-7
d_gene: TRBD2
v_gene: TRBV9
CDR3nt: TGTGCCAGCAGCGTGGCGGGAGGTTTCTACGAGCAGTACTTC
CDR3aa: CASSVAGGFYEQYF

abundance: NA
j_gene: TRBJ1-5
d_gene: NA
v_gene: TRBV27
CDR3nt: TGTGCCAGCAGTTTATCGTTGCAGAATAATCAGCCCCAGCATTTT
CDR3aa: CASSLSLQNNQPQHF

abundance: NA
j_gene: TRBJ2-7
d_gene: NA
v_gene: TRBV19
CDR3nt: TGTGCCAGTAGTATAAGTCTCCTGAGGGAGCAGTACTTC
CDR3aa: CASSISLLREQYF

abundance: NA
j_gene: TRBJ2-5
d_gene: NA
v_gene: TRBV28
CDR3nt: TGTGCCAGCAATTCGCCCTCCGCGGGACAAGAGACCCAGTACTTC
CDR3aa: CASNSPSAGQETQYF

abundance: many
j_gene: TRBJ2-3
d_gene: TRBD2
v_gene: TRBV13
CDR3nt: TGTGCCAGCAGCCCCCCCGGGACTAGCCGCACAGATACGCAGTATTTT
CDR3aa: CASSPPGTSRTDTQYF

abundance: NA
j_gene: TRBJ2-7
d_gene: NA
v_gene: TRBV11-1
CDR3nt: TGTGCCAGCAGCCGGACCTGGGACCTCTCCTACGAGCAGTACTTC
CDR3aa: CASSRTWDLSYEQYF

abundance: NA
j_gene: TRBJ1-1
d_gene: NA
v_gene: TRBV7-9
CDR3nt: TGTGCCAGCAGCCGCGGAGGGAACACTGAAGCTTTCTTT
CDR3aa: CASSRGGNTEAFF

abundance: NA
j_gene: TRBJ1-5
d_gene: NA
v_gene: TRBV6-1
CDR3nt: TGTGCCAGCAAACCCATCGGCGGCCAGCCCCAGCATTTT
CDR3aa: CASKPIGGQPQHF

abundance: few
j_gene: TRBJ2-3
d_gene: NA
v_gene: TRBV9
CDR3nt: TGTGCCAGCAGTTCTGTCGCGGGGAGCACAGATACGCAGTATTTT
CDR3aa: CASSSVAGSTDTQYF

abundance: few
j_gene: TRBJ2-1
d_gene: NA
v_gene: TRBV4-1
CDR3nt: TGCGCCAGCAGCCACCTAGCGATAGGAAGTAGCAATGAGCAGTTCTTC
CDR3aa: CASSHLAIGSSNEQFF

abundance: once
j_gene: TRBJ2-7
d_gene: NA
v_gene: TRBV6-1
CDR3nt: TGTGCCAGCAGTGAAGCTGAGCGGCTGAACTACGAGCAGTACTTC
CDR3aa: CASSEAERLNYEQYF

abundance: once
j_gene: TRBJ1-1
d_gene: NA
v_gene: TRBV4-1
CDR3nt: TGCGCCAGCAGCCTAATAGACAAGGCCAGGGAAGCTTTCTTT
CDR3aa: CASSLIDKAREAFF

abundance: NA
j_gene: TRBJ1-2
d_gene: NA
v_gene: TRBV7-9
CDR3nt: TGTGCCAGCAGCTCGAACTATAACCCGGGGAACTATGGCTACACCTTC
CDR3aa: CASSSNYNPGNYGYTF

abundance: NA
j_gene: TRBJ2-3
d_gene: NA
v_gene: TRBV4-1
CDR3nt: TGCGCCAGCAGCCAAGTCGTAGGTACGCAGTATTTT
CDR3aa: CASSQVVGTQYF

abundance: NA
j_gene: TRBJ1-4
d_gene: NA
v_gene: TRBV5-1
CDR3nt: TGCGCCAGCAGCTTGGAGAGGGTCGGTGAAAAACTGTTTTTT
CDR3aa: CASSLERVGEKLFF

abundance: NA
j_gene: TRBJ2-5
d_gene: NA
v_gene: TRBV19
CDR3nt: TGTGCCAGTAGTACCCAACGCGGCACCACCCAAGAGACCCAGTACTTC
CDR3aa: CASSTQRGTTQETQYF

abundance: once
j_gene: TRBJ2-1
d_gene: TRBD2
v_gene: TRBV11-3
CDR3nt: TGTGCCAGCAGCTTTGGACTAGCGGACTACAATGAGCAGTTCTTC
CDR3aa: CASSFGLADYNEQFF

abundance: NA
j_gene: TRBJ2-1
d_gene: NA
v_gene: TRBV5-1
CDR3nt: TGCGCCAGCAGCTTGTCCGGCTTAGCATCCCAAGGGTACCAGTTCTTC
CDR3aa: CASSLSGLASQGYQFF

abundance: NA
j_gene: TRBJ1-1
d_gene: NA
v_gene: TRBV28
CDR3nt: TGTGCCAGCAGTTTAAGGCTCCGGTGCTGTGCTTTCTTT
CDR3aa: CASSLRLRCCAFF

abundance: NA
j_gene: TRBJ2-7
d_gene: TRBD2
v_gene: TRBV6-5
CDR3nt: TGTGCCAGCAGTTACTTGACTAGCGGCTCCTACGAGCAGTACTTC
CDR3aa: CASSYLTSGSYEQYF

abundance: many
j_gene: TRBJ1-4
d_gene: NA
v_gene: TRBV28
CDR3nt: TGTGCCAGCAGTGCCGCCGGAGTCAGCTCATTGCCCAGCGAAAAACTGTTTTTT
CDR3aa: CASSAAGVSSLPSEKLFF

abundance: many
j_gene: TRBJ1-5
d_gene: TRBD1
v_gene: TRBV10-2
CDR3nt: TGCGCCAGCCGGCCCGGACAGGTCCAACAGCCCCAGCATTTT
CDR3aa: CASRPGQVQQPQHF

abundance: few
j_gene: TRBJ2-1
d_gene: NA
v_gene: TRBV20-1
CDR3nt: TGCAGTGCTAGGACACCCCCCGAGCAGTTCTTC
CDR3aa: CSARTPPEQFF

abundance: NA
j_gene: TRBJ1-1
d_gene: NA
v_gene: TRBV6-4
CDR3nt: TGTGCCAGCAGTTCGGCGGCTAACACTGAAGCTTTCTTT
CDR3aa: CASSSAANTEAFF

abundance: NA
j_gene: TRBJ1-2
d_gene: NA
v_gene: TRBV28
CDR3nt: TGTGCCAGCAGCTACGGAACGGGCTATGGCTACACCTTC
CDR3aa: CASSYGTGYGYTF

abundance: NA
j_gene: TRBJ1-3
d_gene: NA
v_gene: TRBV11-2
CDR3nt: TGTGCCAGCAGTTTATCCCTTGGACGGTTTAGCGCTGGAAACACCATATATTTT
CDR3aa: CASSLSLGRFSAGNTIYF

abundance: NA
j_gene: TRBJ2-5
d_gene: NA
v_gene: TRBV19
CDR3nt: TGTGCCAGTTCCGCGGGGCCAGCCGGGCGTAAAGAGACCCAGTACTTC
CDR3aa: CASSAGPAGRKETQYF

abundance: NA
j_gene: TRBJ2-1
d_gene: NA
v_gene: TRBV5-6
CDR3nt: TGTGCCAGCAGCTTGGTTCAGAATGAGCAGTTCTTC
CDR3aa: CASSLVQNEQFF

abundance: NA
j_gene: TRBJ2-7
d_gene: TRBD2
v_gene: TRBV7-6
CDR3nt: TGTGCCAGCAGCTTACACGGCGGGAGCTCCTACGAGCAGTACTTC
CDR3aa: CASSLHGGSSYEQYF

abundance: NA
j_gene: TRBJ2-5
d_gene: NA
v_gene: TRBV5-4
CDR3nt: TGTGCCAGCAGCTCGGTCTCGGACCAGTACTTC
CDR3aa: CASSSVSDQYF

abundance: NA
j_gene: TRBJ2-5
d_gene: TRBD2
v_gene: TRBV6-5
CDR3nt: TGTGCCAGCAGACATATAGCGGGAGAAGAGACCCAGTACTTC
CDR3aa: CASRHIAGEETQYF

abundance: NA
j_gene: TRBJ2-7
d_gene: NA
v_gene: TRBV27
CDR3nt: TGTGCCAGCAGTTATTCCAGCTCCTACGAGCAGTACTTC
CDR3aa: CASSYSSSYEQYF

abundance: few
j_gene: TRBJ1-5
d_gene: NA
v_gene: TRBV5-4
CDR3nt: TGTGCCAGCAGCTTGCAGGGCGGTCAGCCCCAGCATTTT
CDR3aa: CASSLQGGQPQHF

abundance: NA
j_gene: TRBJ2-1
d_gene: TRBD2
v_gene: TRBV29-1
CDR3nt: TGCAGCGTTGAAGGACTAGCGGGAGGGGATGAGCAGTTCTTC
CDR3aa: CSVEGLAGGDEQFF